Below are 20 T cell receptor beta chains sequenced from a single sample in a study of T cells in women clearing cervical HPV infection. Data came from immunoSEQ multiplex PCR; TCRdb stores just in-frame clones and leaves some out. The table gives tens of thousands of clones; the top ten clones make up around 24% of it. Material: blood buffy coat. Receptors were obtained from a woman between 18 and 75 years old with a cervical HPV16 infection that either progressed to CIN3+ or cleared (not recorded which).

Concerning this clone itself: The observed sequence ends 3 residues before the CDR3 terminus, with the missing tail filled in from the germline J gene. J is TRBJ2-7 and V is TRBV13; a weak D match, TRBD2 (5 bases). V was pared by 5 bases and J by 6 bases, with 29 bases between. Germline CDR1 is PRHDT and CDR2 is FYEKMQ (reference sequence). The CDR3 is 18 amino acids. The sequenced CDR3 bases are TGTGCCAGCAGCCTCCTCCCCTGGTCGGGGAATCTTATAAGCGAG. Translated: CASSLLPWSGNLISE. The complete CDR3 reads CASSLLPWSGNLISEQYF.

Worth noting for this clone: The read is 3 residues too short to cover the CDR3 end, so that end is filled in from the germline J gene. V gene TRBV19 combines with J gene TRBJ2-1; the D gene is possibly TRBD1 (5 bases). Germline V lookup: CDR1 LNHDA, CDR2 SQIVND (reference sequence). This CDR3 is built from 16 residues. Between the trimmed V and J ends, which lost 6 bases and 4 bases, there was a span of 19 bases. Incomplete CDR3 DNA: TGTGCCAGTAGGCTAGGGGCTAGTTTTAGTTACAATGAG. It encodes CASRLGASFSYNE. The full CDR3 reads CASRLGASFSYNEQFF.

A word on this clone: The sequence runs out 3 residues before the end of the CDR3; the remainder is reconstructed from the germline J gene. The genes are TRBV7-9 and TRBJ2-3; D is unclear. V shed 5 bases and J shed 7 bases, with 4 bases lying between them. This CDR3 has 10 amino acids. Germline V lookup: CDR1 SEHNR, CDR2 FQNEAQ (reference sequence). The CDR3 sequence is CASSLNTQYF. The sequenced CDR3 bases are TGTGCCAGCAGCCTTAATACG.

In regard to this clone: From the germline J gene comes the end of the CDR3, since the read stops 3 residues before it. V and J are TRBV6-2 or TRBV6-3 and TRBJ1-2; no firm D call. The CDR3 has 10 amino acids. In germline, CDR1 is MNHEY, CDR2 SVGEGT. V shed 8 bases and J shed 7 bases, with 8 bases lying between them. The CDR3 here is CASFLAGYTF. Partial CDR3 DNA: TGTGCCAGCTTTTTAGCTGGC.

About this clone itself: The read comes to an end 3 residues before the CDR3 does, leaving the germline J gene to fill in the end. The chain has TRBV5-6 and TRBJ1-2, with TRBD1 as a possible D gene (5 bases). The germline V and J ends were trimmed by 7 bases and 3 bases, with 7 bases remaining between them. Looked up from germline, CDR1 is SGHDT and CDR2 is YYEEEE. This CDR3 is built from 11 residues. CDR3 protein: CASCRDYGYTF. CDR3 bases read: TGTGCCAGCTGCAGGGACTATGGC.

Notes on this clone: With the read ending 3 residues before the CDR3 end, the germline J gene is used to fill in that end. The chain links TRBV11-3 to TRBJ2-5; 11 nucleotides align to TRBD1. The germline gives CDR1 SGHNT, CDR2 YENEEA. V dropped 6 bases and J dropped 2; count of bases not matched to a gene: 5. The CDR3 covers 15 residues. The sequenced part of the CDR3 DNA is TGTGCCAGCAGAGAGGGACAGGGGGATCAAGAGACC. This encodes CASREGQGDQET. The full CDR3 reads CASREGQGDQETQYF.

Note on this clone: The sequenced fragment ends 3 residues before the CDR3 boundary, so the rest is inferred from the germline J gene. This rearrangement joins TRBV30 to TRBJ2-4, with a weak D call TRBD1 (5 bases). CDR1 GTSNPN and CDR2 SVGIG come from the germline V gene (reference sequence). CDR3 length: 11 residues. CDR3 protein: CAWSTGGGQYF. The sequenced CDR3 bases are TGTGCCTGGAGTACAGGTGGTGGT.

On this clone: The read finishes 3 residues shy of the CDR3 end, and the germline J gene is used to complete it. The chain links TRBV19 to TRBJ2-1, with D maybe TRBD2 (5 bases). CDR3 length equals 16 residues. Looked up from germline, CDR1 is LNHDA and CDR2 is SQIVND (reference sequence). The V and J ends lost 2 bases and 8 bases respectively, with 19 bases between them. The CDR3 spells CASSITRADAGDEQFF. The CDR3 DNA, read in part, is TGTGCCAGTAGTATAACCCGGGCCGATGCCGGGGATGAG. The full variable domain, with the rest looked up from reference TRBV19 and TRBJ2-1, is DGGITQSPKYLFRKEGQNVTLSCEQNLNHDAMYWYRQDPGQGLRLIYYSQIVNDFQKGDIAEGYSVSREKKESFPLTVTSAQKNPTAFYLCASSITRADAGDEQFFGPGTRLTVL.

Partial CDR3 DNA: TGTGCCAGTAGTATGTCAGGGGTTACTGAA. Its translation is CASSMSGVTE. In full, the CDR3 is CASSMSGVTEAFF. The chain recombines TRBV19 with TRBJ1-1; tentatively, D is TRBD1 (6 bases). Coverage ceases 3 residues before the CDR3 finishes, and the germline J gene fills in the end. There are 13 residues in the CDR3. The ends were cut back, 3 bases at V and 5 bases at J, with 10 bases in the middle. Germline V lookup: CDR1 LNHDA, CDR2 SQIVND (reference sequence).

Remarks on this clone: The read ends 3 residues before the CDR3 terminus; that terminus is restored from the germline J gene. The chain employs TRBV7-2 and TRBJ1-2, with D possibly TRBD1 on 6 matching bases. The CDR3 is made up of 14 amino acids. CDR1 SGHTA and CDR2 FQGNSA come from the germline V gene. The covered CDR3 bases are TGTGCCAGCAGCCCAGGGGCAGTTTTCTACGAC. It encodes CASSPGAVFYD. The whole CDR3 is CASSPGAVFYDYTF.

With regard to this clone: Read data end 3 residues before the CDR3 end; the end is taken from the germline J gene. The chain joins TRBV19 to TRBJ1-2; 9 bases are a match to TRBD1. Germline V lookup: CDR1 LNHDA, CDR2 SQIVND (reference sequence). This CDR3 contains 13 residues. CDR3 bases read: TGTGCCAGTAGAAAACAGGGGGCAGCCGGC. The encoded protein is CASRKQGAAG. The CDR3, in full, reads CASRKQGAAGYTF.

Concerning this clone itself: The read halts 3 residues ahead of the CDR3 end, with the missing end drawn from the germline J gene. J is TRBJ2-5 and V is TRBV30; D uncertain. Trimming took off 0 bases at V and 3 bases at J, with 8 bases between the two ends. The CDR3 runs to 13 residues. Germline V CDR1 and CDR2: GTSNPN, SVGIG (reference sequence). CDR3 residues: CAWSVGSKETQYF. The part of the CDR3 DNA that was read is TGTGCCTGGAGTGTGGGCAGTAAAGAGACC.

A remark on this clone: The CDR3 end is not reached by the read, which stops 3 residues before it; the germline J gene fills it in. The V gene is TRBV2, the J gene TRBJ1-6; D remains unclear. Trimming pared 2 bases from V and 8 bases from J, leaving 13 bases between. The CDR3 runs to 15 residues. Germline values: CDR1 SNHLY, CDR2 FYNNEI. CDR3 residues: CASSEITDSYSPLHF. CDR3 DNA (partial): TGTGCCAGCAGTGAAATAACAGATAGTTATTCACCC.

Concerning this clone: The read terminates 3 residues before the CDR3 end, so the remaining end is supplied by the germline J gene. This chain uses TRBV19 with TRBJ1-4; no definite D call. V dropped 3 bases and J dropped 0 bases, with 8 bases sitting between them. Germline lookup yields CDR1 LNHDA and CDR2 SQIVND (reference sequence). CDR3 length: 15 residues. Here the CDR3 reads CASSILRSTNEKLFF. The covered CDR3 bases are TGTGCCAGTAGTATCCTAAGATCAACTAATGAAAAA.

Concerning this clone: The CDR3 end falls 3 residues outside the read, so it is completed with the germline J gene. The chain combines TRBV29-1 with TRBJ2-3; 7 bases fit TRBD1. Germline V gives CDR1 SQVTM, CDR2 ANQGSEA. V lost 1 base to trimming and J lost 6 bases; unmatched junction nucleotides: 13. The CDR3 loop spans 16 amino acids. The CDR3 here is CSVEGLGAGGSDTQYF. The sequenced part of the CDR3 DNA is TGCAGCGTTGAAGGTCTTGGGGCAGGGGGTTCGGATACG.

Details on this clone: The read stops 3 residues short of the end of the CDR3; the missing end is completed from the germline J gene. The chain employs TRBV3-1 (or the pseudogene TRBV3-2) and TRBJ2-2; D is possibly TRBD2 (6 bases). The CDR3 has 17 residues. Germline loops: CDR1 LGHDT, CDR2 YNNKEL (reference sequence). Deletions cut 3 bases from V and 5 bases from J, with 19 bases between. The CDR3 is CASSQSVLGGETGELFF. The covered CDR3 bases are TGTGCCAGCAGCCAGAGCGTCTTAGGAGGGGAAACCGGGGAG.

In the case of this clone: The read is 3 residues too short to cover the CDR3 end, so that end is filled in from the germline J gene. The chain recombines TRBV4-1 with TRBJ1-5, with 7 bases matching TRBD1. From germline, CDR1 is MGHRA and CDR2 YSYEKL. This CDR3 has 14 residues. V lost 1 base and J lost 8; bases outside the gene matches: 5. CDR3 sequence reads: CASSQGQGIEPQHF. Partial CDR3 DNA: TGCGCCAGCAGCCAAGGACAGGGTATTGAGCCC.

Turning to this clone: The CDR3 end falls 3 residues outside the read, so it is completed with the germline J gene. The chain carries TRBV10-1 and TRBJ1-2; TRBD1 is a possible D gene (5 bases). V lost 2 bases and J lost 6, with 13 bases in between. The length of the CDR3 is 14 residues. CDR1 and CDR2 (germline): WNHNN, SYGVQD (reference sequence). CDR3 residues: CASSEGVRADGYTF. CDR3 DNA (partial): TGCGCCAGCAGTGAGGGGGTCAGGGCGGATGGC.

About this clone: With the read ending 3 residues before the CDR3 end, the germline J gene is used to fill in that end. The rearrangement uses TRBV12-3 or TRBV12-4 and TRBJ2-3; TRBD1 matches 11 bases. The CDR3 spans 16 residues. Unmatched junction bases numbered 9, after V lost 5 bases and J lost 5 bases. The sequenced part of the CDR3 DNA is TGTGCCAGCAGTCCCCAATGGGGGACAGGGGGAGATACG. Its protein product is CASSPQWGTGGDT. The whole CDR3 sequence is CASSPQWGTGGDTQYF.

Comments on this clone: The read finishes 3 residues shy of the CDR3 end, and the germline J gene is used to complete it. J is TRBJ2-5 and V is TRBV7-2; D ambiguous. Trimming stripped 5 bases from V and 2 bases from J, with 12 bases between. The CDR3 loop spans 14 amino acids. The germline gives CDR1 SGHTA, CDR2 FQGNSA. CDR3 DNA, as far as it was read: TGTGCCAGCAGCGCCCGCGTAGGGCAAGAGACC. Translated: CASSARVGQET. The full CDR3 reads CASSARVGQETQYF.